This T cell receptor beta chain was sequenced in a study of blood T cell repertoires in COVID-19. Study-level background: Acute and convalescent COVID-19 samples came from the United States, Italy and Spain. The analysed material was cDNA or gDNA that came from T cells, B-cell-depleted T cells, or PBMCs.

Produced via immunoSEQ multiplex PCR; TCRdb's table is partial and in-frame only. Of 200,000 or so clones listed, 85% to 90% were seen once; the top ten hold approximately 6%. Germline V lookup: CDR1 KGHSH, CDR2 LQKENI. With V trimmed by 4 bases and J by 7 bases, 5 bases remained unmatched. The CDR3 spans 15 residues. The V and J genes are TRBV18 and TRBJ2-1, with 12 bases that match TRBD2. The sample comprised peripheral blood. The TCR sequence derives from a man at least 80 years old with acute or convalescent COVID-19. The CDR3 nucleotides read TGTGCCAGCTCACAACAGGGGACTAGCGGGAATGAGCAGTTCTTC. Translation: CASSQQGTSGNEQFF.